A selection of T cell receptor beta chains follows, all from one sample in a study of cytomegalovirus exposure and HLA in healthy donors. Some clones are missing from TCRdb's copy, which holds only in-frame ones; the method was immunoSEQ multiplex PCR. The table includes roughly 150,000 clones, more than 60% detected once. What was sequenced was PBMCs. These receptors were collected from a man in his thirties or forties in good health and CMV-seropositive. The CDR3 runs from the conserved cysteine through the conserved F or W. D genes are given only for firm matches. Part of the rows lack a size; the others show once, few, many or a class for expanded clones.

D gene,J gene,clone size,V gene,CDR3 DNA,CDR3 protein
-,TRBJ1-3,-,TRBV6-5,TGTGCCAGCACCCCGGGAGGGGCTGCTGGAAGCACCATATATTTT,CASTPGGAAGSTIYF
-,TRBJ2-2,-,TRBV19,TGTGCCAGTAGTATTCAAGCCCCGCCGAACACCGGGGAGCTGTTTTTT,CASSIQAPPNTGELFF
TRBD1,TRBJ1-1,-,TRBV7-3,TGTGCCAGCAGCTCACAGACAGGGAAAAACACTGAAGCTTTCTTT,CASSSQTGKNTEAFF
TRBD1,TRBJ2-3,once,TRBV19,TGTGCCAGTAGTATAAGGCAGGGGGTAACAGATACGCAGTATTTT,CASSIRQGVTDTQYF
-,TRBJ2-1,-,TRBV7-9,TGTGCCAGCAGTCCAGTATCAGGTTTCAATGAGCAGTTCTTC,CASSPVSGFNEQFF
-,TRBJ1-1,few,TRBV29-1,TGCAGCGTTTCGGCAGGCCCCTCCCAAGCTTTCTTT,CSVSAGPSQAFF
-,TRBJ1-2,few,TRBV5-1,TGCGCCAGCAGCCCTCCCTCGGGTAACTATGGCTACACCTTC,CASSPPSGNYGYTF
-,TRBJ1-2,-,TRBV6-5,TGTGCCAGCAGTTACTTCGGGATTACTGGCTACACCTTC,CASSYFGITGYTF
TRBD1,TRBJ2-3,few,TRBV23-1,TGCGCCAGCAGTCAAAGGTCGGACAGGGGGCCCACAGATACGCAGTATTTT,CASSQRSDRGPTDTQYF
TRBD1,TRBJ1-1,-,TRBV2,TGTGCCAGCAGGGGGGGCCGGGACAGGGTTCGTTTGCGAACTGAAGCTTTCTTT,CASRGGRDRVRLRTEAFF
-,TRBJ2-5,-,TRBV18,TGTGCCAGCTCATCAGGGAACCAAGAGACCCAGTACTTC,CASSSGNQETQYF
-,TRBJ2-5,few,TRBV11-1,TGTGCCAGCAGCCCATCCTATCAAGAGACCCAGTACTTC,CASSPSYQETQYF
-,TRBJ2-1,-,TRBV6-5,TGTGCCAGCAGTTATGTCGGTAATGAGCAGTTCTTC,CASSYVGNEQFF
TRBD1,TRBJ2-3,-,TRBV9,TGTGCCAGCAGCACCCTGGACAGGGAGATCCATACGCAGTATTTT,CASSTLDREIHTQYF
-,TRBJ2-7,few,TRBV7-8,TGTGCCACCGAGGTCGCCTCCTACGAGCAGTACTTC,CATEVASYEQYF
-,TRBJ1-1,-,TRBV30,TGTGCCTGGAATAGGGGGAACACTGAAGCTTTCTTT,CAWNRGNTEAFF
-,TRBJ1-2,-,TRBV25-1,TGTGCCAGCAGCTCGAGCCCATTATTTGCTGGCTACACCTTC,CASSSSPLFAGYTF
-,TRBJ2-3,-,TRBV28,TGTGCCAGCAGTCCCTCATCGGGGGAGGAGGACTTAGCAGATACGCAGTATTTT,CASSPSSGEEDLADTQYF
TRBD1,TRBJ2-4,few,TRBV5-1,TGCGCCAGCAGCGGCGGGACAGGGATTTGGGGTAACATTCAGTACTTC,CASSGGTGIWGNIQYF
-,TRBJ1-5,-,TRBV7-8,TGTGCCAGCAGCTTAGGTTCTAGGTTCGGGCAGCCCCAGCATTTT,CASSLGSRFGQPQHF
-,TRBJ1-1,-,TRBV15,TGTGCCACCAGCAATATCAGGGCACTCGCGGCTTTCTTT,CATSNIRALAAFF
TRBD1,TRBJ2-7,-,TRBV6-5,TGTGCCAGCAGTAAGAGACAGGGCTACACCTACGAGCAGTACTTC,CASSKRQGYTYEQYF
-,TRBJ1-1,-,TRBV19,TGTGCCAGCCAAGGCTCTAGACAGGCCCGCGGCACTGAAGCTTTCTTT,CASQGSRQARGTEAFF
-,TRBJ2-7,-,TRBV27,TGTGCCAGCAGGGGAGAGGGCAGGAGTTACTTC,CASRGEGRSYF